This T cell receptor (beta chain) originates from a study of blood T cell repertoires in COVID-19. TCRdb keeps only in-frame clones here, not all; method: immunoSEQ multiplex PCR. The profile shows around 270,000 clones, 80% to 90% of them singletons. The clonotype comes from a woman aged 25-40 years who had recovered from COVID-19. Sequenced input: PBMCs or T cells enriched from blood (not recorded which).

CDR3 sequence: CASSFRLVRSNEKLFF. CDR3 nucleotide sequence: TGTGCCAGCAGTTTTCGCCTAGTGAGGTCTAATGAAAAACTGTTTTTT. The chain has TRBV28 and TRBJ1-4; D not certain. Germline V gene sequence: CDR1 MDHEN, CDR2 SYDVKM. Trimming cost V 3 bases and J 3 bases, with 14 bases left between them. The CDR3 spans 16 residues.